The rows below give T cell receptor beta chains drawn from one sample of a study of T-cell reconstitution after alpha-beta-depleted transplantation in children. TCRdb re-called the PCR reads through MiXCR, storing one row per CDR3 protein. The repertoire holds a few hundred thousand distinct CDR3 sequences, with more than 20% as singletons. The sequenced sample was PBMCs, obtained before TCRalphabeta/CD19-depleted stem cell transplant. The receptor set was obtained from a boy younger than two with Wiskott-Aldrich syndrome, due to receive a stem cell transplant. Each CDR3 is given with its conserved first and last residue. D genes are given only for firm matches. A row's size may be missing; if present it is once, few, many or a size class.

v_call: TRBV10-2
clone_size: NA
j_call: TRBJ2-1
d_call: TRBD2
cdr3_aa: CASTLSSGNSYNEQFF
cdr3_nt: TGCGCCAGCACTCTGAGTAGCGGGAACTCCTACAATGAGCAGTTCTTC

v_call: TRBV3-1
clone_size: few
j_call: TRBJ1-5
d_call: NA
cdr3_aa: CASSQGYSNQPQHF
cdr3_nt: TGTGCCAGCAGCCAAGGCTATAGCAATCAGCCCCAGCATTTT

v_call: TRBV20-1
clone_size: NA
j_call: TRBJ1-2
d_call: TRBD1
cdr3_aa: CSARALRQGTYGYTF
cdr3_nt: TGCAGTGCTAGAGCCCTTAGACAGGGAACCTATGGCTACACCTTC

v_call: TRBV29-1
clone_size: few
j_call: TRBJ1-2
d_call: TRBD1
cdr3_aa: CSVGLGGRLDGYTF
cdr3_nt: TGCAGCGTTGGTTTAGGGGGCCGATTGGATGGCTACACCTTC

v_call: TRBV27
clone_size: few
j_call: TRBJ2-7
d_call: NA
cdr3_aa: CASSRRQDSYSYEQYF
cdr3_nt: TGTGCCAGCAGCAGACGACAGGACTCATACTCCTACGAGCAGTACTTC

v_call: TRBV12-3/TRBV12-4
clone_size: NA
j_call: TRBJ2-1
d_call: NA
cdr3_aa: CASSFRRASSYNEQFF
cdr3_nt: TGTGCCAGCAGTTTTCGGCGGGCTAGCTCCTACAATGAGCAGTTCTTC

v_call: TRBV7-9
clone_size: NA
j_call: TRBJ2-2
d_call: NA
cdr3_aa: CASSFIRDTGELFF
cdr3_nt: TGTGCCAGCAGCTTCATCCGGGACACCGGGGAGCTGTTTTTT

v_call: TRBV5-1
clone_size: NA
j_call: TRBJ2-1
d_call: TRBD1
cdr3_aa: CATGWDRVDNEQFF
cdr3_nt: TGCGCCACCGGTTGGGACAGGGTGGACAATGAGCAGTTCTTC

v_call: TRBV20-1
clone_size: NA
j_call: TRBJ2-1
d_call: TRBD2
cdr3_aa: CSAAIPSGRNAEQFF
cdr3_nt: TGCAGTGCCGCCATCCCGAGCGGGAGAAATGCTGAGCAGTTCTTC

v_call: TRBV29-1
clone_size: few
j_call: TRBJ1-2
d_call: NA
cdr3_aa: CSVGRLTVKPTNYGYTF
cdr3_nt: TGCAGCGTTGGGAGATTGACAGTTAAACCCACTAACTATGGCTACACCTTC